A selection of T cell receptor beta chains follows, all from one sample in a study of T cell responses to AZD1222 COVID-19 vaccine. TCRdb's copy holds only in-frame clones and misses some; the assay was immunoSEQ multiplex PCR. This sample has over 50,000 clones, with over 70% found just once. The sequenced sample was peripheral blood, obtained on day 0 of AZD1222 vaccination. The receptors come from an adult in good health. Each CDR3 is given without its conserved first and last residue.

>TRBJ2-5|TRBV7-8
ASSRPTSGSQETQY
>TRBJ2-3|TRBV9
ASSVGGADTQY
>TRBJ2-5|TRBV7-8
ASSLSTPGPSGQETQY
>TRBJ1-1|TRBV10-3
AISETGQVNTEAF
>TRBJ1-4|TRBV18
ASSLQGAFEKLF
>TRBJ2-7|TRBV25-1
ASSEFGRAGYEQY
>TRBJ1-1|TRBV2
ASTFFLNTEAF
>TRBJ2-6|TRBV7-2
ASSLWGLDSSGANVLT
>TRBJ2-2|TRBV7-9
ASSLDREKGELF
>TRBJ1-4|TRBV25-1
ASSEVGAGNEKLF
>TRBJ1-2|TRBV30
AWSVRGEGGYT
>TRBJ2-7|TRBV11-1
ASSHRDRFYEQY
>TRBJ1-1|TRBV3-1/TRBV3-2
ASSQVNRGTEAF
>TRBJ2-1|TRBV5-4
ASSLTDEQF
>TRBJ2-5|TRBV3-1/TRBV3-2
ASSLGVGETQY
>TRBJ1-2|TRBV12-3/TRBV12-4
ASSFGTLGYT
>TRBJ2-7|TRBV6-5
ASSRGQGGSYEQY
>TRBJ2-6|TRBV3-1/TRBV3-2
ASSRDAGSGANVLT
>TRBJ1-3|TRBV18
ASSQGQSSGNTIY
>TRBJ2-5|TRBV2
ASSYRLGETQY
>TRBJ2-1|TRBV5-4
ASSSRERGVNEQF
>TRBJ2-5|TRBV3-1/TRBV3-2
ASSPERTSGSEETQY
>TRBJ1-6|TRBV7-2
ASSFGTGGYNSPLH
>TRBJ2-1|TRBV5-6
ASSGTSVYNEQF
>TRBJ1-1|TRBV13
ASSLAGAGTEAF
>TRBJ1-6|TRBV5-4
ASSFSRGSPLH
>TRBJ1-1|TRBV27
ASSPDRGTEAF
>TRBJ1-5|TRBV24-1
ATSEPGTANQPQH
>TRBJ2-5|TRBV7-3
ASSQTTRETQY
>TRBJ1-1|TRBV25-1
ASSVAGTGLRAF
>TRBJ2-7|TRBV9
ASSVGGENEQY
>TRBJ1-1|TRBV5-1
ASSSQVNTEAF
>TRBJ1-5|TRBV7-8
ASSLDRGPNQPQH
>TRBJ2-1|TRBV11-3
ASSLRRGSEQF
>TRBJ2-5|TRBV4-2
ASSRTGETQY
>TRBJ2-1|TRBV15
ATSRDRTLNEQF
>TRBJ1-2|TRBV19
ASHHRVYGYT
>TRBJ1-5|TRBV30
AWSKGSNQPQH
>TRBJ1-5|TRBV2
ASSVQGGQPQH
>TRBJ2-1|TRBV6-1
ASSALTSGNYNEQF
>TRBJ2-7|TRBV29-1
SVAGPRSEQY
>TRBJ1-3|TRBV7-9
ASSLEYRVSGNTIY
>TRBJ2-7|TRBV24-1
ATSESKGAVPYEQY
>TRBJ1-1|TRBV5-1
ASSLTGTEAF
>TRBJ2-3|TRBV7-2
ASSLTTGGSDTQY
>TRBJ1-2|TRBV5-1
ASSFRGLGGYT
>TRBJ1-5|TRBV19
ASSRGQGNQPQH
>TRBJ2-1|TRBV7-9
ASGVGSSYNEQF
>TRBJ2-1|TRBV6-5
ASSYKVGIREQF
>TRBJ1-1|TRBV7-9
ASSWGEQGLRKNTEAF
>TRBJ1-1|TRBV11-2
ASSTRTGGSTEAF
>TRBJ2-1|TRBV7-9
ASSSSNDRVVTF
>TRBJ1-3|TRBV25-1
ASSDSRQGRNTIY
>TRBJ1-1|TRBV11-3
ASSLGDQIEAF
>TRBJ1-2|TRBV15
ATRDQLGTDSYGYT